The following is a T cell receptor (beta chain) sequence with its context. This entry is derived from a study of T-cell reconstitution after alpha-beta-depleted transplantation in children. Researchers prepared the TCRbeta library using unique molecular identifiers, the study reports. TCRdb itself ran the PCR reads through MiXCR, one entry per CDR3 protein. There are roughly 500,000 distinct CDR3 sequences in the sample; 32% occur only once, and more than 2% lies in the top ten. CDR1 is MNHNS, CDR2 SASEGT, per germline. Trimming stripped 6 bases from V and 2 bases from J, with 9 bases between. The CDR3 covers 13 residues.

The receptor comes from a human donor who donated a stem cell graft to a child with aplastic anemia. Here the sequenced sample was PBMCs from the stem cell graft donor, taken from the stem cell graft. The rearrangement links TRBV6-1 to TRBJ2-3; D is unclear. The CDR3 is CASRDHNTDTQYF. CDR3 nucleotides: TGTGCCAGCAGGGACCATAACACAGATACGCAGTATTTT.